This T cell receptor beta chain is drawn from a study of OX40 agonist ivuxolimab in advanced cancers. On the study more broadly: Ivuxolimab, an antibody that agonizes OX40 (CD134), was administered to the patients. Study conclusions and caveats: Clones of CD4+ and CD8+ blood T cells grew by week 6 at doses of 0.1 to 3.0 mg/kg. Certain nonresponding patients likewise had low normalized T-cell clonal expansion. Compared with others, partial responders at 0.1-3.0 mg/kg displayed clonal expansion among the lowest.

Note on this clone: Its matching antigen is unknown.

Generated by immunoSEQ multiplex PCR, the TCRdb table keeps only in-frame clones and is missing some. The sample yields 15,000 to 20,000 clones, around 87% seen once. The CDR3 totals 13 residues. The V end lost 1 base, the J end lost 2 bases, and 5 bases lay between the germline ends. Germline V CDR1 and CDR2: MGHRA, YSYEKL. The V gene is TRBV4-1, the J gene TRBJ1-1; no firm D call. The sample here was CD4+ or CD8+ T cells sorted from blood, taken in a trial of the OX40 agonist ivuxolimab. The receptor's source is an adult with an advanced solid tumor such as melanoma, head and neck, liver or kidney cancer. Here the CDR3 DNA reads TGCGCCAGCAGCCAAGTTCTAAACACTGAAGCTTTCTTT. Residues: CASSQVLNTEAFF.